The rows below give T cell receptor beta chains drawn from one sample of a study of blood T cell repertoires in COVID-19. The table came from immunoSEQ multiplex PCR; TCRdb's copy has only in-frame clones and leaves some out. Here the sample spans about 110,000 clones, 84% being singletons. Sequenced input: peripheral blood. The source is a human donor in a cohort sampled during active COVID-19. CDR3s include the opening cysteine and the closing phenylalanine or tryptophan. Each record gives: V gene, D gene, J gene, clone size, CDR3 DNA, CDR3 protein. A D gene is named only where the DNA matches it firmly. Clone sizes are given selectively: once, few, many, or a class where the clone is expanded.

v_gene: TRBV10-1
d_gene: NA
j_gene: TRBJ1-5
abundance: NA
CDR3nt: TGCGCCACCCTATGGGCCAAACGGAGCAATCAGCCCCAGCATTTT
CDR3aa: CATLWAKRSNQPQHF

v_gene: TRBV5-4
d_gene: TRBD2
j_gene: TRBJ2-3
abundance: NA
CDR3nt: TGTGCCAGCAGCCCGGGACTAGCGGGAGTGGCAGATACGCAGTATTTT
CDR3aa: CASSPGLAGVADTQYF

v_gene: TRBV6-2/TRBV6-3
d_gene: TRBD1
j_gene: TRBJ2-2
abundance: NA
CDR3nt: TGTGCCAGCAGTTCTTTGGACAGGGCGGGCACCGGGGAGCTGTTTTTT
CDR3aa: CASSSLDRAGTGELFF

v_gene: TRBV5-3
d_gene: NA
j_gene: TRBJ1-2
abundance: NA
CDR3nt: TGTGCCCAGAGGCGGGGTCCCTATGGCTACACCTTC
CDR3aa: CAQRRGPYGYTF

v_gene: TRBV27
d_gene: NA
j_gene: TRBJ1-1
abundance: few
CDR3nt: TGTGCCAGCAAGGCCGGAGCAGGGAGGGTGAACACTGAAGCTTTCTTT
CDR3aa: CASKAGAGRVNTEAFF

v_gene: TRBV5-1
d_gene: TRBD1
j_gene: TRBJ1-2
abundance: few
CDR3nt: TGCGCCAGCAGTCCCGGGACAGGGAATGGCTACACCTTC
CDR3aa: CASSPGTGNGYTF

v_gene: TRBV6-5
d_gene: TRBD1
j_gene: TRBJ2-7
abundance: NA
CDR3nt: TGTGCCAGCAGCTACAGGGGGCTCGTAGACTTC
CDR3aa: CASSYRGLVDF

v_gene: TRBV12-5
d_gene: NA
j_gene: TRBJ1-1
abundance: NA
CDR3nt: TGTGCTAGTGGTTCACCGATACCAGGACAGACAAACACTGAAGCTTTCTTT
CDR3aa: CASGSPIPGQTNTEAFF

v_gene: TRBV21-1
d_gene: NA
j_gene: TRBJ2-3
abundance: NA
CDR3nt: TGTGCCAGCAGCAAAAACAGGGCTAGCGGGGGAGATACGCAGTATTTT
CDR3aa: CASSKNRASGGDTQYF

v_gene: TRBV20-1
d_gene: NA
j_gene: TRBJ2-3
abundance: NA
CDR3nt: TGCAGTGGGCAGGGCACAGATACGCAGTATTTT
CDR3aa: CSGQGTDTQYF

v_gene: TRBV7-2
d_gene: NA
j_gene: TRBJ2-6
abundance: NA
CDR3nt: TGTGCCAGCAGCTTAGGACTAGGACGGGCTGGGGCCAACGTCCTGACTTTC
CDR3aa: CASSLGLGRAGANVLTF

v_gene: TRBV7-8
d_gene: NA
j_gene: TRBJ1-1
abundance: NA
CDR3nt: TGTGCCAGCAGCTTAGTCAGGGCAGGGTATCAAGGGACTGAAGCTTTCTTT
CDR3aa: CASSLVRAGYQGTEAFF

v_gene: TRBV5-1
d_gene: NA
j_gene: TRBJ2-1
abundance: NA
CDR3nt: TGCGCCAGCAGCTTGGACCCTAAGGGGCTTGAGCAGTTCTTC
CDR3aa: CASSLDPKGLEQFF

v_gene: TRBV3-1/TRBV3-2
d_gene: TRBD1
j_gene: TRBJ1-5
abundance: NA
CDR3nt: TGTGCCAGCAGCCAATCGGACAGGGGGGATCAGCCCCAGCATTTT
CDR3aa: CASSQSDRGDQPQHF